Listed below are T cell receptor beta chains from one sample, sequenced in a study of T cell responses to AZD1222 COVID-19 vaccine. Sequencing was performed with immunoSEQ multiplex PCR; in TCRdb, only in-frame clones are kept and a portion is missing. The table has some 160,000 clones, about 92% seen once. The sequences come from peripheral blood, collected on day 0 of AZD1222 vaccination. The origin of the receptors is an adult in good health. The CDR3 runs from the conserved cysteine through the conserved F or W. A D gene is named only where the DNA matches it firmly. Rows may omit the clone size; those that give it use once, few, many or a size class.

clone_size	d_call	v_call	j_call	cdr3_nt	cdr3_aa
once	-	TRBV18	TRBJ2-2	TGTGCCAGCTCACCACCAATCGGCCGGGGCACCGGGGAGCTGTTTTTT	CASSPPIGRGTGELFF
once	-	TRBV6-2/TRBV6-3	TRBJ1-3	TGTGCCAGCAGTTACTCGACCCCTGGAAACACCATATATTTT	CASSYSTPGNTIYF
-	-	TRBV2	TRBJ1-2	TGTGCCAGCAGTGGAGGACCCTCCTATGGCTACACCTTC	CASSGGPSYGYTF
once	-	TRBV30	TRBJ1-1	TGTGCCTGGAGTAAAACTGAAGCTTTCTTT	CAWSKTEAFF
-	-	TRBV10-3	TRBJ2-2	TGTGCCATCAGTGAGGCCACCGTTCGGGCCGGGGAGCTGTTTTTT	CAISEATVRAGELFF
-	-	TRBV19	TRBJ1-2	TGTGCCAGTAGTATGAGTCTCACCCTAAAGAGTTACTATGGCTACACCTTC	CASSMSLTLKSYYGYTF
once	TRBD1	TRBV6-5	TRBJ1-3	TGTGCCAGCAGTTACTCCGGGACAGCGGGAAACACCATATATTTT	CASSYSGTAGNTIYF
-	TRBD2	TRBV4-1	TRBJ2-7	TGCGCCAGCAGCCAAGTACTAGCGGGGCCCTACGAGCAGTACTTC	CASSQVLAGPYEQYF
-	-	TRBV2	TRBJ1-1	TGTGCCAGCAGTGAAGCGTTGGGGGGCCCTAACACTGAAGCTTTCTTT	CASSEALGGPNTEAFF
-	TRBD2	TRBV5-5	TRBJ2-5	TGTGCCAGCAGCTTGGCCCTCACCGGGACTAGCAGGGAGACCCAGTACTTC	CASSLALTGTSRETQYF
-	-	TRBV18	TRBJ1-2	TGTGCCAGCTCCCCAGCGGCCCTGGAAGGCTACACCTTC	CASSPAALEGYTF
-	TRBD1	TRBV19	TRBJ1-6	TGTGCCAGTAGTATTTACGGGACAGGGGTTTCACCCCTCCACTTT	CASSIYGTGVSPLHF